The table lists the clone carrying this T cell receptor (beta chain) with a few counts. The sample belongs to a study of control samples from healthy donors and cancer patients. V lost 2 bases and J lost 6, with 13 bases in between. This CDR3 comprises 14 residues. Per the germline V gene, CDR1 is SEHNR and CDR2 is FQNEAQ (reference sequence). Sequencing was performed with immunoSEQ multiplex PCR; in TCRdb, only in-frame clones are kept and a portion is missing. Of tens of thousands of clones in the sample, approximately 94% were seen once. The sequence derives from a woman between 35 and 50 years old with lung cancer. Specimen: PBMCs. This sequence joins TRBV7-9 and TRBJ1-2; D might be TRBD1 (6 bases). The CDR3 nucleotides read TGTGCCAGCAGCTTAACAGGGAGGGTGGATGGCTACACCTTC. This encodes CASSLTGRVDGYTF.